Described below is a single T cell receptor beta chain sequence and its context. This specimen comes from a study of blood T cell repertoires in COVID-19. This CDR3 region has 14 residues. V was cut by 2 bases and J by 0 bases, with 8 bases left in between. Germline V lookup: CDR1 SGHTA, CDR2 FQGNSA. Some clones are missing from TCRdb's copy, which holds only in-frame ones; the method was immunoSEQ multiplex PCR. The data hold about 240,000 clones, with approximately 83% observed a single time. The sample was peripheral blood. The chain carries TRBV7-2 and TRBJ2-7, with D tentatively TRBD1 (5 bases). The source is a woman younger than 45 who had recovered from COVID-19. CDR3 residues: CASSLQGLSYEQYF. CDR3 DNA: TGTGCCAGCAGCTTACAGGGCCTCTCCTACGAGCAGTACTTC.